These T cell receptor beta chains were read from a single sample in a study of beta chain features in type 1 diabetes. Profiled with immunoSEQ multiplex PCR; TCRdb holds only in-frame clones, not every one. The table shows roughly 160,000 clones, with approximately 7.9% occurring only once. Material: central memory CD4+ T cells from blood. These receptors came from a man in his late teens or twenties with type 1 diabetes. Both conserved end residues are part of each CDR3. A D gene is named only where the DNA matches it firmly. The size of a clone is reported for some rows only, either as once, few or many, or as a class for expanded clones.

D gene: -; V gene: TRBV7-2; clone size: few; J gene: TRBJ2-3; CDR3 protein: CASSLSGPSVGADTQYF; CDR3 DNA: TGTGCCAGCAGCTTGAGTGGGCCTAGCGTAGGGGCGGATACGCAGTATTTT
D gene: -; V gene: TRBV2; clone size: few; J gene: TRBJ2-5; CDR3 protein: CASSAQETQYF; CDR3 DNA: TGTGCCAGCAGTGCTCAAGAGACCCAGTACTTC
D gene: -; V gene: TRBV28; clone size: -; J gene: TRBJ2-7; CDR3 protein: CASSFQGGLSYEQYF; CDR3 DNA: TGTGCCAGCAGTTTCCAGGGCGGCCTCTCCTACGAGCAGTACTTC
D gene: TRBD2; V gene: TRBV6-6; clone size: -; J gene: TRBJ2-1; CDR3 protein: CASRGLAGPNEQFF; CDR3 DNA: TGTGCCAGCAGAGGACTAGCGGGTCCCAATGAGCAGTTCTTC
D gene: TRBD2; V gene: TRBV5-5; clone size: few; J gene: TRBJ2-2; CDR3 protein: CASSTLAGAGTGELFF; CDR3 DNA: TGTGCCAGCAGCACACTAGCGGGGGCTGGCACCGGGGAGCTGTTTTTT
D gene: TRBD2; V gene: TRBV4-3; clone size: -; J gene: TRBJ2-3; CDR3 protein: CASSQDLPAGGPGTQYF; CDR3 DNA: TGCGCCAGCAGCCAAGATCTGCCAGCGGGGGGGCCAGGCACGCAGTATTTT
D gene: TRBD2; V gene: TRBV5-6; clone size: few; J gene: TRBJ2-3; CDR3 protein: CASSLGLGGGYSTDTQYF; CDR3 DNA: TGTGCCAGCAGCTTGGGCCTCGGGGGGGGATATAGCACAGATACGCAGTATTTT
D gene: TRBD2; V gene: TRBV9; clone size: few; J gene: TRBJ2-5; CDR3 protein: CASSPGLARTQYF; CDR3 DNA: TGTGCCAGCAGCCCAGGACTAGCACGGACCCAGTACTTC
D gene: -; V gene: TRBV4-3; clone size: few; J gene: TRBJ1-3; CDR3 protein: CASSQESGTGNTIYF; CDR3 DNA: TGCGCCAGCAGCCAAGAAAGCGGGACTGGAAACACCATATATTTT
D gene: TRBD2; V gene: TRBV18; clone size: -; J gene: TRBJ2-7; CDR3 protein: CASSGGTATYEQYF; CDR3 DNA: TGTGCCAGCTCGGGAGGGACCGCGACCTACGAGCAGTACTTC
D gene: -; V gene: TRBV7-2; clone size: -; J gene: TRBJ1-2; CDR3 protein: CASSQTGALDYGYTF; CDR3 DNA: TGTGCCAGCAGCCAGACAGGAGCCCTCGACTATGGCTACACCTTC
D gene: -; V gene: TRBV20-1; clone size: -; J gene: TRBJ2-1; CDR3 protein: CSVERVNEQFF; CDR3 DNA: TGCAGTGTAGAGAGGGTTAATGAGCAGTTCTTC
D gene: -; V gene: TRBV9; clone size: few; J gene: TRBJ1-1; CDR3 protein: CASSVAGQNTEAFF; CDR3 DNA: TGTGCCAGCAGCGTAGCAGGGCAGAACACTGAAGCTTTCTTT
D gene: TRBD2; V gene: TRBV9; clone size: -; J gene: TRBJ2-3; CDR3 protein: CASSGSGGGADTQYF; CDR3 DNA: TGTGCCAGCAGCGGGAGCGGGGGGGGAGCAGATACGCAGTATTTT
D gene: -; V gene: TRBV19; clone size: few; J gene: TRBJ2-4; CDR3 protein: CASSIAPGRNIQYF; CDR3 DNA: TGTGCCAGTAGTATTGCCCCGGGGAGAAACATTCAGTACTTC
D gene: -; V gene: TRBV11-2; clone size: many; J gene: TRBJ2-3; CDR3 protein: CASTTGFSNTQYF; CDR3 DNA: TGTGCCAGTACGACTGGTTTTTCGAATACGCAGTATTTT
D gene: -; V gene: TRBV21-1; clone size: few; J gene: TRBJ2-6; CDR3 protein: CASRRDSDSGANVLTF; CDR3 DNA: TGTGCCAGCAGGCGGGATTCGGATTCTGGGGCCAACGTCCTGACTTTC
D gene: TRBD1; V gene: TRBV5-1; clone size: many; J gene: TRBJ2-1; CDR3 protein: CASSLLIGQGSYNEQFF; CDR3 DNA: TGCGCCAGCAGCTTGTTAATCGGACAGGGCTCCTACAATGAGCAGTTCTTC
D gene: -; V gene: TRBV11-2; clone size: medium-sized; J gene: TRBJ2-2; CDR3 protein: CASRTGWGTGELFF; CDR3 DNA: TGTGCCAGCAGAACAGGGTGGGGCACCGGGGAGCTGTTTTTT
D gene: TRBD1; V gene: TRBV7-9; clone size: -; J gene: TRBJ2-5; CDR3 protein: CASSRPTGVVETQYF; CDR3 DNA: TGTGCCAGCAGCCGCCCGACAGGGGTGGTGGAGACCCAGTACTTC